The clone carrying this T cell receptor beta chain showed up just a few times. The data stem from a study of OX40 agonist ivuxolimab in advanced cancers. About the research overall: Patients were given ivuxolimab, an antibody that agonizes OX40 (CD134). Among those enrolled, mean age was roughly 55 years (range roughly 20 to 85) and 75% to 90% were male.

The repertoire was sequenced with immunoSEQ multiplex PCR; TCRdb's copy has only in-frame clones and lacks some. Here the sample spans approximately 59,000 clones, about 81% being singletons. The CDR3 has 15 residues. Trimming pared 4 bases from V and 0 bases from J, leaving 14 bases between. Per the germline V gene, CDR1 is SGHDT and CDR2 is YYEEEE. The sequences come from CD4+ or CD8+ T cells sorted from blood, collected in a trial of the OX40 agonist ivuxolimab. The sequence derives from an adult with an advanced solid tumor such as melanoma, head and neck, liver or kidney cancer. The chain carries TRBV5-6 and TRBJ2-7; perhaps TRBD1 as D (5 bases). For the CDR3, the DNA is TGTGCCAGCAGCCCTAGGCAGGGCTTCTCCTACGAGCAGTACTTC. It specifies CASSPRQGFSYEQYF.